What follows describes a single TCR beta chain. These data come from a study of blood T cell repertoires in COVID-19. The repertoire was sequenced with immunoSEQ multiplex PCR; TCRdb's copy has only in-frame clones and lacks some. The sample carries just under 40,000 clones, about four fifths recorded once. The source of this sequence is a man aged 70 or older with acute or convalescent COVID-19. Sequenced sample: peripheral blood.

CDR3 DNA sequence: TGTGCCAGCAGCCCGGGGGAGGGAAACACAGATACGCAGTATTTT. Amino acid sequence: CASSPGEGNTDTQYF. This rearrangement joins TRBV3-1 (or the pseudogene TRBV3-2) to TRBJ2-3; 7 nucleotides agree with TRBD2. This CDR3 is built from 15 residues. Trimming at V came to 4 bases and at J to 2 bases, leaving 6 bases not matched to a gene. The V gene's germline CDR1 is LGHDT and CDR2 YNNKEL (reference sequence).